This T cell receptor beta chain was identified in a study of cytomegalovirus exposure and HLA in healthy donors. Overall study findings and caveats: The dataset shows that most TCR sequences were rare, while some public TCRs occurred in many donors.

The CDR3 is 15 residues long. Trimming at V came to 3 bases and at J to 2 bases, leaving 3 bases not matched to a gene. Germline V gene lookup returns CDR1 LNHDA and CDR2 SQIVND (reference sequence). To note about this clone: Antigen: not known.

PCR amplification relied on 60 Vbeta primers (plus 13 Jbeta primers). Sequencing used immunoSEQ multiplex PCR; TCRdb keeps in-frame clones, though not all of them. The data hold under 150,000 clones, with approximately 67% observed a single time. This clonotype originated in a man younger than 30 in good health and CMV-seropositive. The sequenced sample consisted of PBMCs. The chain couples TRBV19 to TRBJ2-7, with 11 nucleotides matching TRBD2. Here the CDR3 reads CASSMASGGTYEQYF. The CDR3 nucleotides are TGTGCCAGTAGTATGGCTAGCGGGGGGACCTACGAGCAGTACTTC.